These 15 T cell receptor beta chains were all obtained from the same sample, sequenced in a study of cytomegalovirus exposure and HLA in healthy donors. The primer mix had 60 Vbeta and 13 Jbeta primers. Profiling relied on immunoSEQ multiplex PCR, and the TCRdb table lists in-frame clones only, not all of them. Among about 170,000 clones listed, more than 70% were seen once. Specimen: PBMCs. Receptors were obtained from a boy between 2 and 10 years old in good health and CMV-seronegative.

V usage is TRBV25-1 and J usage is TRBJ2-3; 7 nucleotides align to TRBD1. Per the germline V gene, CDR1 is MGHDK and CDR2 is SYGVNS. After removal of 6 bases from V and 0 bases from J, the junction contained 0 bases not matched to a gene. The CDR3 covers 13 residues. CDR3 DNA: TGTGCCAGCAGACAGGGGAGCACAGATACGCAGTATTTT. As protein: CASRQGSTDTQYF.

This clone was picked up a small number of times. V gene TRBV5-4 combines with J gene TRBJ1-2; a weak D match, TRBD1 (5 bases). The CDR3 extends over 13 amino acids. V was shortened by 0 bases and J by 6 bases, with 9 bases between the two germline ends. Germline CDR1 SGHNT, CDR2 YYREEE (reference sequence). For the CDR3, the DNA is TGTGCCAGCAGCTTGGTGGCAGGGAATGGCTACACCTTC. This gives the protein CASSLVAGNGYTF.

The chain carries TRBV7-3 and TRBJ2-1; TRBD2 is a possible D gene (6 bases). The V and J ends lost 5 bases and 6 bases respectively, with 20 bases between them. The CDR3 totals 16 residues. Germline CDR1 SGHTA, CDR2 FQGTGA. The CDR3 here is CASSVAPPGESNEQFF. In nucleotides, the CDR3 is TGTGCCAGCAGCGTAGCCCCTCCGGGAGAAAGCAATGAGCAGTTCTTC.

J is TRBJ1-1 and V is TRBV18; tentative D call: TRBD1 (5 bases). This CDR3 region has 15 residues. The V end was cut by 3 bases, the J end by 0 bases, with 11 bases between. The germline CDR1 and CDR2 sequences are KGHSH and LQKENI. CDR3 bases: TGTGCCAGCTCACCGGAGGGGCAGGTGAACACTGAAGCTTTCTTT. It specifies CASSPEGQVNTEAFF.

The V call is TRBV19, the J call TRBJ1-5, with D perhaps TRBD1 (6 bases). Between the trimmed V and J ends, which lost 3 bases and 6 bases, there was a span of 15 bases. CDR3 size: 15 residues. Looked up from germline, CDR1 is LNHDA and CDR2 is SQIVND (reference sequence). The DNA for the CDR3 is TGTGCCAGTAGTATTGAGCGACAGGAAGGTCAGCCCCAGCATTTT. This encodes CASSIERQEGQPQHF.

This chain links TRBV15 with TRBJ2-7, with TRBD2 identical over 8 bases. Germline CDR1 LNHNV, CDR2 YYDKDF (reference sequence). The CDR3 totals 17 residues. The ends lost 0 bases at V and 2 bases at J; junction bases unmatched: 9. CDR3 sequence (DNA): TGTGCCACCAGCAGAGAAGGGAGCGGGAGCTTGCCCTACGAGCAGTACTTC. The encoded protein is CATSREGSGSLPYEQYF.

CDR3 residues: CASSLEGQGNSPLHF. The CDR3 nucleotides read TGCGCCAGCAGCTTGGAGGGACAGGGGAATTCACCCCTCCACTTT. This chain links TRBV5-1 with TRBJ1-6; 10 bases are shared with TRBD1. CDR3 length: 15 amino acids. The junction had 1 base not matched to a gene; V was cut back by 0 bases and J by 7 bases. Germline V gene sequence: CDR1 SGHRS, CDR2 YFSETQ.

The V and J genes are TRBV2 and TRBJ2-1; D might be TRBD1 (5 bases). V gave up 10 bases and J gave up 7 bases, with 14 bases separating them. Germline CDR1 and CDR2: SNHLY and FYNNEI. There are 12 residues in the CDR3. CDR3 residues: CAINQGTNEQFF. CDR3 nucleotides: TGTGCCATCAACCAGGGTACAAATGAGCAGTTCTTC.

For this clone: One end of the junction does not line up with germline, which may come from a read error. This chain links TRBV6-1 with TRBJ1-2; 7 bases align to TRBD1. This CDR3 comprises 14 residues. Germline-derived CDR1 and CDR2 are MNHNS and SASEGT. Here the CDR3 reads CANSARQGSYGYTF. Here the CDR3 DNA reads TGTGCCAACAGTGCCCGACAGGGATCCTATGGCTACACCTTC.

J is TRBJ2-5 and V is TRBV27; tentatively, D is TRBD2 (5 bases). Germline CDR1 MNHEY, CDR2 SMNVEV (reference sequence). V lost 3 bases, J lost 5 bases, and 16 bases lay in between. This CDR3 spans 15 amino acids. The CDR3 sequence: CASSFLPGFKETQYF. The CDR3 DNA reads as TGTGCCAGCAGTTTTTTACCGGGGTTTAAGGAGACCCAGTACTTC.

The V call is TRBV9, the J call TRBJ2-1; 11 positions match TRBD2. Germline V gene lookup returns CDR1 SGDLS and CDR2 YYNGEE. The CDR3 consists of 15 residues. J was trimmed by 4 bases and V by 4 bases; bases with no gene match: 4. CDR3 loop: CASSLLAGGYNEQFF. CDR3 DNA: TGTGCCAGCAGCCTTCTAGCGGGAGGATACAATGAGCAGTTCTTC.

With respect to this clone: This sample also contains other DNA sequences that code for the same CDR3. V and J are TRBV5-1 and TRBJ1-4; no reliable D call. V was cut by 0 bases and J by 0 bases, with 3 bases left in between. Per the germline V gene, CDR1 is SGHRS and CDR2 is YFSETQ. The CDR3 is made up of 14 amino acids. In DNA form, the CDR3 reads TGCGCCAGCAGCTTGGCAGCAACTAATGAAAAACTGTTTTTT. Amino acid sequence: CASSLAATNEKLFF.

The V call is TRBV4-1, the J call TRBJ1-4; 9 positions agree with TRBD1. After removal of 4 bases from V and 4 bases from J, the junction contained 10 bases not matched to a gene. Germline V gene data show CDR1 as MGHRA and CDR2 as YSYEKL. The length of the CDR3 is 17 residues. The CDR3 loop reads CASSRHTGGQGNEKLFF. The CDR3 nucleotides read TGCGCCAGCAGCCGACACACGGGGGGACAGGGTAATGAAAAACTGTTTTTT.

The chain links TRBV19 to TRBJ2-5; 10 nucleotides match TRBD2. After removal of 3 bases from V and 3 bases from J, the junction contained 4 bases not matched to a gene. The germline V gene encodes CDR1 LNHDA and CDR2 SQIVND (reference sequence). The CDR3 spans 15 residues. The CDR3 DNA sequence: TGTGCCAGTAGTATCTCCGGACTAGCGGAAGAGACCCAGTACTTC. It encodes CASSISGLAEETQYF.

The V gene is TRBV5-4, the J gene TRBJ2-1, with D perhaps TRBD2 (6 bases). The CDR3 has 16 amino acids. Looked up from germline, CDR1 is SGHNT and CDR2 is YYREEE (reference sequence). Between the trimmed V and J ends, which lost 1 base and 5 bases, there was a span of 16 bases. Written as DNA, the CDR3 is TGTGCCAGCAGCTTGAGCTTAGGAGGGCTAGACAATGAGCAGTTCTTC. It codes for CASSLSLGGLDNEQFF.